The clone carrying this T cell receptor beta chain turned up a few times. From RNA transcripts, TCR beta CDR3 regions were amplified. In the first-round RT-PCR of the TCR CDR3, the HTBI primer set was used. TCRdb reprocessed the multiplex PCR reads via MiXCR and lists one record per CDR3 protein. Among about 610,000 distinct CDR3 sequences listed, roughly 16% were seen once. The trim removed 5 bases at V and 7 bases at J, leaving 8 bases unmatched. The CDR3 loop spans 13 amino acids. The data were obtained in a study of T cells in Graves' hyperthyroidism and ophthalmopathy. Sequencing was done on a sample of blood. The J gene is TRBJ2-7, the V gene TRBV12-3 or TRBV12-4; TRBD1 matches 7 bases. This clonotype was obtained from a woman in her thirties or forties with Graves' ophthalmopathy. The CDR3 loop is CASSEGALEEQYF. Here the CDR3 DNA reads TGTGCCAGCAGTGAGGGGGCTTTGGAAGAGCAGTACTTC.